Below are 22 T cell receptor beta chains sequenced from a single sample in a study of HIV-infected patients and healthy controls. Roughly three months, about 14 weeks, into antiretroviral therapy, follow-up blood was collected. Whole blood was used without fractionation, so all unsorted peripheral T cells were included. cDNA was made from around 0.45 ug RNA using alpha and beta constant primers. Each of the alpha and beta chains got its own library through chain-specific third strand synthesis with indices. TCRdb analysed the 5' RACE reads with MiXCR anew, one entry per CDR3 protein. Of 8,000 to 8,500 distinct CDR3 sequences listed, 5.5% to 8.5% are singletons. The sample consisted of blood, taken during antiretroviral therapy. The receptors here all came from an adult with HIV infection.

This clonotype was observed many times. Because the library targeted alpha chains, this beta chain is an off-target read whose size means little. DNA for the CDR3: TGTGCCAGCAGCTTAAGGCCTAGCTCGGCCTACAATGAGCAGTTCTTC. Protein product: CASSLRPSSAYNEQFF. J is TRBJ2-1 and V is TRBV11-3; maybe TRBD2 (5 bases). V lost 2 bases and J lost 2, with 13 bases in between. Germline V CDR1 and CDR2: SGHNT, YENEEA. The CDR3 has 16 amino acids.

This clonotype is classed as medium-sized (0.01 to 0.1%). For a library built for alpha chains, this beta chain is a stray read; little rests on its size. The genes are TRBV29-1 and TRBJ2-3; 11 bases are shared with TRBD2. The V gene's germline CDR1 is SQVTM and CDR2 ANQGSEA. This CDR3 has 16 residues. Losses at the gene ends were 6 bases for V and 2 bases for J; bases not matched to a gene: 10. Written as DNA, the CDR3 is TGCAGCGTCGGGGGACTAGCGGTAGCCAACACAGATACGCAGTATTTT. As protein: CSVGGLAVANTDTQYF.

This clonotype was found many times. This beta chain slipped into a library made for alpha chains as a stray read, so its size is not meaningful. The CDR3 DNA sequence: TGTGCCACTAGACAGTCCTACAATGAGCAGTTCTTC. Protein sequence: CATRQSYNEQFF. The rearrangement joins TRBV28 to TRBJ2-1; TRBD1 might be the D (5 bases). The CDR3 is 12 residues long. Germline CDR1 reads MDHEN; CDR2 reads SYDVKM. Trimming left V 10 bases short and J 1 base short, with 8 bases between.

This clonotype was detected a few times. Since the library was made to target alpha chains, this beta chain is a stray read and its abundance is not meaningful. This rearrangement joins TRBV7-9 to TRBJ2-1; D may be TRBD2 (6 bases). V gave up 2 bases and J gave up 6 bases, with 11 bases separating them. Germline V CDR1 and CDR2: SEHNR, FQNEAQ (reference sequence). This CDR3 contains 14 residues. In DNA, the CDR3 is TGTGCCAGCAGCTTATCCGGGAGTCTCAATGAGCAGTTCTTC. Translating it yields CASSLSGSLNEQFF.

Many counts were recorded for this clonotype. This beta chain slipped into a library made for alpha chains as a stray read, so its size is not meaningful. The chain is built from TRBV12-3 or TRBV12-4 and TRBJ2-3; 14 bases are shared with TRBD2. This CDR3 region has 15 residues. Germline trimming cut 6 bases from V and 4 bases from J; bases unmatched to any gene: 3. CDR3 sequence reads: CASSGTSGSSDTQYF. CDR3 coding DNA: TGTGCCAGCAGCGGGACTAGCGGGAGTTCAGATACGCAGTATTTT.

At least ten counts were recorded for this clonotype. A library prepared for alpha chains yielded this beta chain as an off-target read; its size is of little meaning. The chain is built from TRBV29-1 and TRBJ2-7, with TRBD2 matching over 8 bases. J gave up 2 bases and V 4 bases, and 7 bases lay outside the gene matches. This CDR3 spans 14 amino acids. Germline-derived CDR1 and CDR2 are SQVTM and ANQGSEA. CDR3 sequence: CSVVGLAGTYEQYF. Written as DNA, the CDR3 is TGCAGCGTTGTAGGGCTAGCGGGTACCTACGAGCAGTACTTC.

Regarding this clonotype: This beta chain is off target for a library built for alpha chains, so its abundance means little. This rearrangement joins TRBV9 to TRBJ2-5; 10 positions agree with TRBD2. The germline CDR1 and CDR2 sequences are SGDLS and YYNGEE. CDR3 length equals 14 residues. V was pared by 1 base and J by 6 bases, with 3 bases of the junction left unmatched. The DNA of the CDR3 is TGTGCCAGCAGCGTACTAGCGGGGGAAAAGACCCAGTACTTC. Amino acid sequence: CASSVLAGEKTQYF.

This clonotype was recorded many times. This beta chain was picked up by a library intended for alpha chains and is off target, so its count carries little meaning. The rearrangement joins TRBV7-6 to TRBJ2-2; D not certain. The V end was cut by 2 bases, the J end by 0 bases, with 4 bases between. The CDR3 consists of 14 residues. CDR1 and CDR2 from the germline V gene are SGHVS and FNYEAQ. This chain's CDR3 is CASSLRSNTGELFF. CDR3 nucleotides: TGTGCCAGCAGCTTAAGGTCGAACACCGGGGAGCTGTTTTTT.

This clonotype was seen ten or more times. The library was prepared for alpha chains; this beta chain is a stray read, so its frequency means little. The genes are TRBV11-2 and TRBJ2-7; maybe TRBD2 (6 bases). The germline gives CDR1 SGHAT, CDR2 FQNNGV. V was clipped by 5 bases and J by 3 bases, with 14 bases between them. The CDR3 has 14 amino acids. This chain's CDR3 is CASSPTGTYYEQYF. CDR3 nucleotide sequence: TGTGCCAGCAGCCCGACCGGGACTTACTACGAGCAGTACTTC.

Worth noting for this clonotype: This beta chain is an unintended read in a library built for alpha chains; its size means little. This chain uses TRBV5-4 with TRBJ2-5; 8 nucleotides match TRBD1. The CDR3 is 15 amino acids. Germline V gene sequence: CDR1 SGHNT, CDR2 YYREEE (reference sequence). The trim removed 3 bases at V and 5 bases at J, leaving 9 bases unmatched. The CDR3 DNA is TGTGCCAGCAGCTCGACCCAGGGGGCATGGGAGACCCAGTACTTC. Its protein is CASSSTQGAWETQYF.

This clonotype was counted many times. For a library built for alpha chains, this beta chain is a stray read; little rests on its size. The rearrangement links TRBV20-1 to TRBJ2-3, with 7 nucleotides matching TRBD2. V was clipped by 3 bases and J by 4 bases; unmatched bases: 4. Germline CDR1 DFQATT, CDR2 SNEGSKA (reference sequence). The CDR3 sequence is 13 residues long. The CDR3, as DNA: TGCAGTGCTAGCAGGACTAGTGCAGATACGCAGTATTTT. It codes for CSASRTSADTQYF.

This clonotype is labeled as medium-sized. Because this beta chain is a stray read in a library intended to capture alpha chains, its abundance should not be given much weight. This sequence joins TRBV29-1 and TRBJ1-1; D is ambiguous. This CDR3 region has 11 residues. Germline-derived CDR1 and CDR2 are SQVTM and ANQGSEA. V was clipped by 5 bases and J by 1 base, with 5 bases between them. The CDR3 spells CSVTENTEAFF. The CDR3 coding sequence is TGCAGCGTTACAGAGAACACTGAAGCTTTCTTT.

Ten or more counts support this clonotype. This beta chain is a stray sequence in a library constructed for alpha chains; its clone size is not meaningful. V and J are TRBV28 and TRBJ1-1, with D tentatively TRBD1 (5 bases). Trimming removed 10 bases from V and 3 bases from J, with 18 bases in between. Per germline, CDR1 MDHEN and CDR2 SYDVKM. The CDR3 loop spans 14 amino acids. DNA for the CDR3: TGTGCCACTAGGAGGGGTGGGGGGGACACTGAAGCTTTCTTT. It codes for CATRRGGGDTEAFF.

This clonotype was recorded many times. This beta chain turned up in a library designed for alpha chains; as an off-target read, its abundance says little. This chain connects TRBV7-9 to TRBJ2-7; 11 positions agree with TRBD2. V shed 6 bases and J 3 bases; nucleotides not matched to a gene: 4. CDR3 size: 14 residues. CDR1 and CDR2 (germline): SEHNR, FQNEAQ (reference sequence). CDR3 in DNA: TGTGCCAGCAGTTCTAGCGGGAGGTACTACGAGCAGTACTTC. It translates to CASSSSGRYYEQYF.

In its sample, this clonotype is medium-sized. This beta chain represents an off-target read in a library built for alpha chains; its size is of limited meaning. The CDR3 DNA reads as TGTGCCAGCACCTCGGACACCTACACAGATACGCAGTATTTT. Translation gives CASTSDTYTDTQYF. V and J are TRBV27 and TRBJ2-3; perhaps TRBD1 as D (5 bases). CDR1 is MNHEY and CDR2 is SMNVEV in the germline V gene (reference sequence). CDR3 size: 14 residues. The V end was cut by 7 bases, the J end by 2 bases, with 13 bases between.

Relative to its sample, this clonotype is medium-sized. Within a library made for alpha chains, this beta chain is off target, and its count is uninformative. V usage is TRBV20-1 and J usage is TRBJ2-7; D is perhaps TRBD1 or TRBD2 (5 bases each). The V gene's germline CDR1 is DFQATT and CDR2 SNEGSKA (reference sequence). V shed 4 bases and J shed 2 bases, with 15 bases lying between them. The CDR3 extends over 14 amino acids. The CDR3 coding sequence is TGCAGTGCTAAGTCCGGGACCAATCCCTACGAGCAGTACTTC. It translates to CSAKSGTNPYEQYF.

This clonotype was observed many times. This beta chain slipped into a library made for alpha chains as a stray read, so its size is not meaningful. The chain employs TRBV29-1 and TRBJ2-6; D call uncertain. V dropped 4 bases and J dropped 0 bases, with 10 bases sitting between them. This CDR3 spans 15 amino acids. Germline lookup yields CDR1 SQVTM and CDR2 ANQGSEA. CDR3 amino acids: CSVVSGSSGANVLTF. The CDR3 bases are TGCAGCGTTGTGTCGGGTAGCTCTGGGGCCAACGTCCTGACTTTC.

Judged by abundance, this clonotype is medium-sized (0.01 to 0.1%). This beta chain was picked up by a library intended for alpha chains and is off target, so its count carries little meaning. This chain connects TRBV4-1 to TRBJ2-3, with 11 bases that match TRBD2. Germline V gene sequence: CDR1 MGHRA, CDR2 YSYEKL. This CDR3 spans 19 amino acids. V lost 4 bases to trimming and J lost 2 bases; unmatched junction nucleotides: 14. CDR3 nucleotides: TGCGCCAGCAGCCTCGTTGTTAGCGGGAGGGTACCCGACACAGATACGCAGTATTTT. Translating it yields CASSLVVSGRVPDTDTQYF.

This clonotype was recorded at least ten times. The library was built for alpha chains, so this beta chain is an off-target read and its size means little. The DNA of the CDR3 is TGTGCCACCAGTGATTTGGACAGTGGGAGCGGCTACACCTTC. Its translation: CATSDLDSGSGYTF. This sequence joins TRBV24-1 and TRBJ1-2, with D perhaps TRBD1 (5 bases). The CDR3 has 14 amino acids. Trimming cost V 0 bases and J 8 bases, with 12 bases left between them. Germline CDR1 and CDR2: KGHDR and SFDVKD.

In its sample, this clonotype ranks as medium-sized. Being off target in a library aimed at alpha chains, this beta chain has a size of little meaning. This sequence joins TRBV6-5 and TRBJ2-3; 7 bases are shared with TRBD1. Trimming at V came to 0 bases and at J to 0 bases, leaving 6 bases not matched to a gene. Germline assignment: CDR1 MNHEY and CDR2 SVGAGI. The CDR3 sequence is 17 residues long. CDR3 sequence: CASSYSRGPSSTDTQYF. Written as DNA, the CDR3 is TGTGCCAGCAGTTACTCGAGGGGGCCGAGTAGCACAGATACGCAGTATTTT.

This clonotype showed up many times. Since the library was made to target alpha chains, this beta chain is a stray read and its abundance is not meaningful. V usage is TRBV4-2 and J usage is TRBJ2-6; 9 nucleotides agree with TRBD1. This CDR3 region has 16 residues. Germline V CDR1 and CDR2: LGHNA, YNFKEQ. V trimming: 7 bases; J trimming: 0 bases; junction bases outside the gene matches: 4. DNA of the CDR3: TGTGCCAGCACCGGACAGGGGACCTCTGGGGCCAACGTCCTGACTTTC. It encodes CASTGQGTSGANVLTF.

This clonotype was counted many times. This beta chain represents an off-target read in a library built for alpha chains; its size is of limited meaning. The chain carries TRBV5-4 and TRBJ2-3; 8 bases fit TRBD1. The CDR3 has 14 residues. The germline gives CDR1 SGHNT, CDR2 YYREEE (reference sequence). Trimming cost V 4 bases and J 1 base; bases outside gene matches: 2. CDR3 sequence (DNA): TGTGCCAGCAGCGCGGACAGGGGCACAGATACGCAGTATTTT. As protein: CASSADRGTDTQYF.